Each of the 23 T cell receptor beta chains below was sequenced from the same sample in a study of early T cells in non-severe SARS-CoV-2 infection (dated by TCRdb to the early 2020s). Library preparation employed 5' RACE. The run used a NextSeq 500. TCRdb took the public reads, trimmed them with fastp at Q25, ran MiXCR for clone calling and kept in-frame beta chains. Entries are consolidated by CDR3 protein sequence, retaining the most common genes and DNA. The table for this sample lists roughly 34,000 distinct CDR3 sequences; more than 4% of them were counted only once. The top ten clonotypes cover 5.5% to 6% of the sample. The sample was whole blood. The receptors here all came from an adult who was a healthcare worker with PCR-confirmed SARS-CoV-2 infection or an uninfected control (not recorded which).

This chain joins TRBV27 and TRBJ2-3; 8 bases agree with TRBD2. This CDR3 has 17 residues. Germline CDR1 is MNHEY and CDR2 is SMNVEV (reference sequence). Trimming took 4 bases from V and 7 from J; bases not matched to a gene: 16. Written as DNA, the CDR3 is TGTGCCAGCAGTTCGTTTGGACTAGCCCTGAGCCAAAATACGCAGTATTTT. Amino acids: CASSSFGLALSQNTQYF.

The table lists this clonotype with many counts. CDR3 protein: CASSLNRGNQPQHF. Written as DNA, the CDR3 is TGTGCCAGCAGCCTTAACAGGGGTAATCAGCCCCAGCATTTT. The chain joins TRBV27 to TRBJ1-5; 7 bases map to TRBD1. Germline V lookup: CDR1 MNHEY, CDR2 SMNVEV (reference sequence). Trimming at V came to 6 bases and at J to 4 bases, leaving 6 bases not matched to a gene. The CDR3 sequence is 14 residues long.

This clonotype was detected ten times or more. The chain carries TRBV29-1 and TRBJ2-5, with D hard to call. There are 10 residues in the CDR3. V gave up 4 bases and J gave up 3 bases, with 3 bases separating them. Germline V gene data show CDR1 as SQVTM and CDR2 as ANQGSEA. CDR3 residues: CSVVEETQYF. Written as DNA, the CDR3 is TGCAGCGTTGTGGAAGAGACCCAGTACTTC.

This clonotype occurred a few times. The V call is TRBV2, the J call TRBJ2-7; D is undetermined. The CDR3 consists of 11 residues. The ends were cut back, 3 bases at V and 6 bases at J, with 6 bases in the middle. Germline CDR1 is SNHLY and CDR2 is FYNNEI. CDR3 nucleotides: TGTGCCAGCAGTGAGCCCGCCGAGCAGTACTTC. It encodes CASSEPAEQYF.

This clonotype was detected many times. The chain couples TRBV7-8 to TRBJ1-2; D ambiguous. The CDR3 is 13 residues long. Germline V lookup: CDR1 SGHVS, CDR2 FQNEAQ. The ends were cut back, 6 bases at V and 6 bases at J, with 14 bases in the middle. Here the CDR3 reads CASRTLGGNGYTF. DNA of the CDR3: TGTGCCAGCAGGACACTAGGAGGGAATGGCTACACCTTC.

In this sample, this clonotype turned up many times. The chain has TRBV11-2 and TRBJ2-1; a weak D match, TRBD2 (6 bases). The ends were cut back, 7 bases at V and 11 bases at J, with 21 bases in the middle. The CDR3 has 14 residues. Per germline, CDR1 SGHAT and CDR2 FQNNGV. CDR3 in DNA: TGTGCCAGCACGGGGGTCCTTAGGGGCGAGCAGCAGTTCTTC. It translates to CASTGVLRGEQQFF.

This clonotype was detected many times. The chain couples TRBV6-6 to TRBJ2-2, with D possibly matching TRBD2 (6 bases). This CDR3 comprises 16 residues. From germline, CDR1 is MNHNY and CDR2 SVGAGI (reference sequence). Trimming took 8 bases from V and 5 from J, leaving 21 bases between them. CDR3 nucleotides: TGTGCCAGCCCTGCGAGGAGGGATATCGGAACCGGGGAGCTGTTTTTT. Protein: CASPARRDIGTGELFF.

This clonotype was seen many times. The rearrangement joins TRBV12-3 or TRBV12-4 to TRBJ2-3, with 10 bases that match TRBD2. This CDR3 has 16 residues. V lost 7 bases to trimming and J lost 0 bases; unmatched junction nucleotides: 7. The CDR3 protein is CASKRSGGASTDTQYF. The CDR3 DNA follows: TGTGCCAGCAAACGAAGCGGGGGGGCCAGCACAGATACGCAGTATTTT.

Many counts were recorded for this clonotype. This chain joins TRBV6-2 or TRBV6-3 and TRBJ2-3; D unresolved. CDR1 and CDR2 from the germline V gene are MNHEY and SVGEGT. The CDR3 loop spans 14 amino acids. The V end lost 4 bases, the J end lost 2 bases, and 10 bases lay between the germline ends. As DNA, the CDR3 is TGTGCCAGCAGTTTGTGGGTCCCCACAGATACGCAGTATTTT. It specifies CASSLWVPTDTQYF.

This clonotype was detected many times. The CDR3 DNA sequence: TGTGCCAGCAGTTACGGACTAGCGGAGCCCACAGATACGCAGTATTTT. Its protein product is CASSYGLAEPTDTQYF. The genes are TRBV6-2 or TRBV6-3 and TRBJ2-3; 10 nucleotides line up with TRBD2. This CDR3 is built from 16 residues. Germline assignment: CDR1 MNHEY and CDR2 SVGEGT. J lost 2 bases, V lost 2 bases, and 4 bases had no gene match.

This clonotype appeared many times. The genes are TRBV7-2 and TRBJ2-7; D perhaps matches TRBD1 (5 bases). CDR1 SGHTA and CDR2 FQGNSA come from the germline V gene. Trimming removed 1 base at V and 0 bases at J, with 10 bases between. CDR3 length: 15 amino acids. For the CDR3, the DNA is TGTGCCAGCAGCTTAGGGGGCTTAAGCTCCTACGAGCAGTACTTC. Encoded protein: CASSLGGLSSYEQYF. Variable domain in full (rest from reference TRBV7-2 and TRBJ2-7): GAGVSQSPSNKVTEKGKDVELRCDPISGHTALYWYRQSLGQGLEFLIYFQGNSAPDKSGLPSDRFSAERTGGSVSTLTIQRTQQEDSAVYLCASSLGGLSSYEQYFGPGTRLTVT.

This clonotype was counted many times. The chain employs TRBV27 and TRBJ1-6; D remains ambiguous. The CDR3 spans 16 residues. Germline values: CDR1 MNHEY, CDR2 SMNVEV (reference sequence). V shed 6 bases and J shed 5 bases, with 17 bases lying between them. CDR3 bases: TGTGCCAGCAGGCCCCTCCGTGGGGAGCATAATTCACCCCTCCACTTT. It is translated as CASRPLRGEHNSPLHF.

In this sample, this clonotype turned up many times. The rearrangement uses TRBV4-2 and TRBJ2-7; TRBD1 agrees at 9 bases. Germline loops: CDR1 LGHNA, CDR2 YNFKEQ. The CDR3 is 16 residues long. V dropped 1 base and J dropped 3; count of bases not matched to a gene: 7. The CDR3 protein is CASSQAGTGTIYEQYF. The CDR3 DNA follows: TGTGCCAGCAGCCAAGCCGGGACAGGGACCATCTACGAGCAGTACTTC.

This clonotype was observed many times. This chain links TRBV29-1 with TRBJ2-1, with 7 bases that match TRBD2. There are 13 residues in the CDR3. J gave up 2 bases and V 7 bases, and 5 bases lay outside the gene matches. Germline V gene sequence: CDR1 SQVTM, CDR2 ANQGSEA. The CDR3 region has the DNA TGCAGCGCCACCGGGACTACCTACAATGAGCAGTTCTTC. Translation: CSATGTTYNEQFF.

As regards this clonotype: A read error may explain this, as a much larger clone is one base away. The chain joins TRBV9 to TRBJ1-3, with D possibly being TRBD1 (5 bases). This CDR3 is 15 amino acids long. Per germline, CDR1 SGDLS and CDR2 YYNGEE. CDR3 amino acids: CVSSVGDSSGNTIYF. CDR3 DNA: TGTGTCAGCAGCGTAGGCGACAGCTCTGGAAACACCATATATTTT.

This chain uses TRBV11-2 with TRBJ2-3; 14 bases are a match to TRBD2. J lost 6 bases, V lost 5 bases, and 4 bases had no gene match. Per germline, CDR1 SGHAT and CDR2 FQNNGV. The CDR3 has 15 residues. The CDR3 loop reads CASSPGLAGVDTQYF. Written as DNA, the CDR3 is TGTGCCAGCAGCCCGGGACTAGCGGGAGTGGATACGCAGTATTTT. Using reference TRBV11-2 and TRBJ2-3 for the parts outside the CDR3, the full variable domain is EAGVAQSPRYKIIEKRQSVAFWCNPISGHATLYWYQQILGQGPKLLIQFQNNGVVDDSQLPKDRFSAERLKGVDSTLKIQPAKLEDSAVYLCASSPGLAGVDTQYFGPGTRLTVL.

The gene calls are TRBV29-1 and TRBJ1-3, with D possibly being TRBD1 (5 bases). Germline CDR1 reads SQVTM; CDR2 reads ANQGSEA. The V and J ends lost 3 bases and 7 bases respectively, with 13 bases between them. This CDR3 comprises 13 residues. CDR3 in DNA: TGCAGCGTTGATCCTTCGGGGACGAACACCATATATTTT. It translates to CSVDPSGTNTIYF.

Many counts were recorded for this clonotype. The CDR3 is CASSQSLAEGTALPGANVLTF. The CDR3 region has the DNA TGTGCCAGTAGCCAAAGCCTTGCCGAGGGGACTGCTCTCCCTGGGGCCAACGTCCTGACTTTC. The rearrangement links TRBV19 to TRBJ2-6; TRBD2 is a possible D gene (6 bases). The V end was cut by 6 bases, the J end by 2 bases, with 29 bases between. The CDR3 consists of 21 residues. CDR1 and CDR2 from the germline V gene are LNHDA and SQIVND (reference sequence).

This clonotype was seen at least ten times. The V gene is TRBV6-6, the J gene TRBJ1-1, with D uncertain. The CDR3 is 13 amino acids. V dropped 3 bases and J dropped 11 bases, with 16 bases sitting between them. CDR1 is MNHNY, CDR2 SVGAGI, per germline (reference sequence). The CDR3 coding sequence is TGTGCCAGCAGTTATAAGGGAATGGGGTGGGCTTTCTTT. Translating it yields CASSYKGMGWAFF.

This clonotype was detected many times. The rearrangement joins TRBV6-6 to TRBJ1-6; D call uncertain. In germline, CDR1 is MNHNY, CDR2 SVGAGI (reference sequence). V was cut by 5 bases and J by 6 bases, with 11 bases left in between. The CDR3 is 14 amino acids. CDR3 coding DNA: TGTGCCAGCAGTGACATCGGCACTAATTCACCCCTCCACTTT. The encoded protein is CASSDIGTNSPLHF.

The sample holds many counts of this clonotype. The chain carries TRBV4-3 and TRBJ1-1; D is ambiguous. The CDR3 totals 15 residues. CDR1 is LGHNA and CDR2 is YSLEER in the germline V gene. V lost 0 bases and J lost 12, with 20 bases in between. In DNA, the CDR3 is TGCGCCAGCAGCCAAGATCTCCTTGGACCCTACCCGTCTTTCTTT. The encoded protein is CASSQDLLGPYPSFF.

This clonotype was seen ten or more times. V gene TRBV6-1 combines with J gene TRBJ2-1; 7 nucleotides align to TRBD2. The CDR3 has 12 residues. Germline V gives CDR1 MNHNS, CDR2 SASEGT. V was clipped by 5 bases and J by 12 bases; unmatched bases: 7. The CDR3 region is CASSPTSELQFF. CDR3 coding DNA: TGTGCCAGCAGTCCTACTAGCGAATTGCAGTTCTTC.

This clonotype showed up many times. The chain joins TRBV9 to TRBJ2-1, with D perhaps matching TRBD1 or TRBD2 (6 bases each). Germline V gene data show CDR1 as SGDLS and CDR2 as YYNGEE. The V end was cut by 0 bases, the J end by 5 bases, with 18 bases between. The CDR3 is 17 amino acids. Here the CDR3 reads CASSVVGQGTADNEQFF. CDR3 nucleotide sequence: TGTGCCAGCAGCGTAGTCGGGCAGGGGACTGCTGACAATGAGCAGTTCTTC.